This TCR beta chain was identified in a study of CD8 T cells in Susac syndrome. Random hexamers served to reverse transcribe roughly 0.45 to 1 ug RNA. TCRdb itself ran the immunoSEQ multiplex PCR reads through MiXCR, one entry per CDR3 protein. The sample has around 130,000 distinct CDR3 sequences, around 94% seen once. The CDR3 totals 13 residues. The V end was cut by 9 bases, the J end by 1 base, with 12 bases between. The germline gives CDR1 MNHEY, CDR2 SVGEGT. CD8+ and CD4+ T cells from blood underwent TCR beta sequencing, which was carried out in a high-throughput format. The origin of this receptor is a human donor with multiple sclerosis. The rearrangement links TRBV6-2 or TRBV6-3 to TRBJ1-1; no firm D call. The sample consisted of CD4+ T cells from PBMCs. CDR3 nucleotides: TGTGCCAGTTGTGTAGGAGGGAACACTGAAGCTTTCTTT. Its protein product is CASCVGGNTEAFF.